These 31 T cell receptor beta chains originate from one sample sequenced in a study of early T cells in non-severe SARS-CoV-2 infection. From the 5' RACE reads, TCRdb called clonotypes with MiXCR, one entry per CDR3 protein. The data hold approximately 56,000 distinct CDR3 sequences, with around 8.4% observed a single time. The specimen was whole blood. The receptors here all came from an adult who was a healthcare worker with PCR-confirmed SARS-CoV-2 infection or an uninfected control (not recorded which).

The gene calls are TRBV20-1 and TRBJ1-2; perhaps TRBD1 as D (6 bases). This CDR3 has 17 amino acids. The ends were cut back, 3 bases at V and 2 bases at J, with 22 bases in the middle. Germline V lookup: CDR1 DFQATT, CDR2 SNEGSKA (reference sequence). Here the CDR3 DNA reads TGCAGTGCTAGGAATAGAGTTTCGAGGGGGTGGAACTATGGCTACACCTTC. Its protein is CSARNRVSRGWNYGYTF.

This clonotype was seen many times. This chain connects TRBV5-1 to TRBJ1-2; TRBD1 agrees at 9 bases. Trimming removed 0 bases from V and 4 bases from J; junction bases left unmatched: 1. Germline V gene data show CDR1 as SGHRS and CDR2 as YFSETQ. This CDR3 has 14 amino acids. The CDR3 DNA sequence: TGCGCCAGCAGCTTGGGGGACAGGGCCTATGGCTACACCTTC. This translates into CASSLGDRAYGYTF.

This clonotype has a count of ten or more. The chain is built from TRBV11-2 and TRBJ2-7, with no clear D. With 5 bases removed from V and 6 bases from J, the gap between germline ends came to 14 bases. The CDR3 length is 13 residues. Looked up from germline, CDR1 is SGHAT and CDR2 is FQNNGV. CDR3 sequence (DNA): TGTGCCAGCAGCACTCCCGGGCCCCCCGAGCAGTACTTC. Amino acid sequence: CASSTPGPPEQYF.

As for this clonotype: This sequence may be a read error, since a much larger clone differs from it by one base. The rearrangement links TRBV7-3 to TRBJ2-1, with TRBD2 matching over 7 bases. The ends lost 5 bases at V and 15 bases at J; junction bases unmatched: 13. The germline V gene encodes CDR1 SGHTA and CDR2 FQGTGA. The CDR3 totals 13 residues. In DNA, the CDR3 is TGTGCCAGCAGCCATCTAGCGGTGGGGAGTTTGTTCTTC. As protein: CASSHLAVGSLFF.

This clonotype was seen at least ten times. The chain joins TRBV14 to TRBJ1-1; TRBD1 matches at 8 bases. Germline V lookup: CDR1 SGHDN, CDR2 FVKESK. The CDR3 is 15 residues long. V lost 4 bases, J lost 3 bases, and 7 bases stayed unmatched. The DNA for the CDR3 is TGTGCCAGCAGCCCCCTGACAGGGGCCGACACTGAAGCTTTCTTT. Its translation: CASSPLTGADTEAFF.

In its sample, this clonotype was seen many times. The chain uses TRBV5-1 and TRBJ2-6; 8 bases agree with TRBD1. CDR1 is SGHRS and CDR2 is YFSETQ in the germline V gene. The V segment lost 4 bases and the J segment 2 bases; nucleotides outside the gene matches: 5. There are 16 residues in the CDR3. In nucleotides, the CDR3 is TGCGCCAGCAGCCCGACAGGGGCCGCTGGGGCCAACGTCCTGACTTTC. Encoded protein: CASSPTGAAGANVLTF.

This clonotype turned up a few times. The chain recombines TRBV7-8 with TRBJ2-3; 7 bases are a match to TRBD2. V was clipped by 2 bases and J by 1 base; unmatched bases: 3. The CDR3 length is 15 residues. The germline CDR1 and CDR2 sequences are SGHVS and FQNEAQ. The CDR3 DNA reads as TGTGCCAGCAGCTTACTCACTAGCGGCACAGATACGCAGTATTTT. As protein: CASSLLTSGTDTQYF.

This clonotype was detected many times. The rearrangement joins TRBV7-8 to TRBJ2-7; maybe TRBD1 (6 bases). Germline values: CDR1 SGHVS, CDR2 FQNEAQ. There are 15 residues in the CDR3. The ends were cut back, 4 bases at V and 2 bases at J, with 15 bases in the middle. The DNA for the CDR3 is TGTGCCAGCAGCTCAACCCCCGGACAGACCTACGAGCAGTACTTC. It specifies CASSSTPGQTYEQYF.

The chain links TRBV9 to TRBJ1-1; D gene uncertain. CDR3 length: 13 amino acids. Per germline, CDR1 SGDLS and CDR2 YYNGEE. Deletions cut 1 base from V and 0 bases from J, with 4 bases between. The CDR3 protein is CASSVRVNTEAFF. Here the CDR3 DNA reads TGTGCCAGCAGCGTACGTGTGAACACTGAAGCTTTCTTT.

This clonotype has ten or more counts. The rearrangement links TRBV30 to TRBJ1-2; D is ambiguous. V shed 1 base and J shed 5 bases, with 8 bases lying between them. The CDR3 runs 12 residues. Germline V gene data show CDR1 as GTSNPN and CDR2 as SVGIG (reference sequence). The CDR3 loop reads CAWSESGYGYTF. CDR3 in DNA: TGTGCCTGGAGTGAGAGTGGGTATGGCTACACCTTC.

In this sample, this clonotype turned up a few times. The rearrangement links TRBV29-1 to TRBJ1-2, with D uncertain. The germline V gene encodes CDR1 SQVTM and CDR2 ANQGSEA. The CDR3 is 11 amino acids. With 3 bases removed from V and 1 base from J, the gap between germline ends came to 3 bases. The CDR3 sequence is CSVELNYGYTF. The DNA for the CDR3 is TGCAGCGTTGAGCTTAACTATGGCTACACCTTC.

This clonotype was counted ten times or more. The genes are TRBV29-1 and TRBJ2-1, with 8 nucleotides matching TRBD1. Germline CDR1 SQVTM, CDR2 ANQGSEA. CDR3 length equals 13 residues. With 8 bases clipped from V and 5 bases from J, the junction kept 8 bases outside the gene matches. CDR3 amino acids: CSTTGDLDNEQFF. The CDR3 DNA reads as TGCAGCACGACAGGGGACCTCGACAATGAGCAGTTCTTC.

This clonotype has a handful of counts. This chain uses TRBV14 with TRBJ2-1, with TRBD2 identical over 7 bases. V was pared by 4 bases and J by 2 bases, with 11 bases of the junction left unmatched. CDR3 length: 17 amino acids. Germline V gives CDR1 SGHDN, CDR2 FVKESK. CDR3 in amino acids: CASSPKTWLAAYNEQFF. The CDR3 bases are TGTGCCAGCAGCCCCAAAACATGGCTAGCGGCCTACAATGAGCAGTTCTTC.

This clonotype was counted many times. The CDR3 region is CASSLGGQGVYGYTF. The CDR3 DNA is TGTGCCAGCAGCTTGGGGGGACAGGGGGTCTATGGCTACACCTTC. This chain links TRBV5-4 with TRBJ1-2, with 11 bases lining up with TRBD1. V dropped 0 bases and J dropped 4; count of bases not matched to a gene: 2. The V gene's germline CDR1 is SGHNT and CDR2 YYREEE (reference sequence). This CDR3 has 15 residues.

This clonotype was counted only a few times. The chain couples TRBV18 to TRBJ2-1, with TRBD2 matching over 15 bases. Looked up from germline, CDR1 is KGHSH and CDR2 is LQKENI. The ends lost 2 bases at V and 9 bases at J; junction bases unmatched: 8. The CDR3 covers 17 residues. The CDR3 here is CASSPKLGTSGRSEQFF. The CDR3, as DNA: TGTGCCAGCTCACCAAAGCTAGGGACTAGCGGGAGGAGTGAGCAGTTCTTC.

This clonotype was detected only a few times. CDR3 protein: CSVFRVDTQYF. The CDR3 DNA follows: TGCAGCGTGTTCAGGGTTGATACGCAGTATTTT. The chain employs TRBV29-1 and TRBJ2-3; D possibly corresponds to TRBD1 (5 bases). Trimming took off 6 bases at V and 6 bases at J, with 10 bases between the two ends. The CDR3 spans 11 residues. CDR1 and CDR2 (germline): SQVTM, ANQGSEA.

The chain has TRBV28 and TRBJ1-2; D call uncertain. The CDR3 loop spans 14 amino acids. CDR1 MDHEN and CDR2 SYDVKM come from the germline V gene. The ends were cut back, 4 bases at V and 4 bases at J, with 13 bases in the middle. The CDR3 nucleotides are TGTGCCAGCAGTTCCACCTCTCCCCCCTATGGCTACACCTTC. This encodes CASSSTSPPYGYTF.

This clonotype was picked up many times. The chain combines TRBV4-1 with TRBJ2-3; TRBD1 might be the D (6 bases). V lost 4 bases and J 3 bases, leaving 17 bases between the germline ends. This CDR3 is 16 amino acids long. CDR1 and CDR2 (germline): MGHRA, YSYEKL. CDR3 residues: CASSPAPGHLTDTQYF. CDR3 nucleotide sequence: TGCGCCAGCAGCCCTGCTCCGGGACATCTAACAGATACGCAGTATTTT.

This clonotype was picked up many times. This sequence joins TRBV19 and TRBJ2-1; D is perhaps TRBD1 (6 bases). The CDR3 is 13 residues long. Germline V gene lookup returns CDR1 LNHDA and CDR2 SQIVND (reference sequence). V lost 6 bases, J lost 9 bases, and 15 bases lay in between. The CDR3 is CASRTDSIGEQFF. DNA of the CDR3: TGTGCCAGTAGGACGGACAGTATCGGTGAGCAGTTCTTC.

This clonotype was counted ten times or more. This chain uses TRBV20-1 with TRBJ2-7; 8 bases match TRBD1. Trimming took 5 bases from V and 3 from J; bases not matched to a gene: 9. The CDR3 is made up of 14 amino acids. Germline V gene data show CDR1 as DFQATT and CDR2 as SNEGSKA (reference sequence). The chain's CDR3 is CSAPTGTGFYEQYF. Written as DNA, the CDR3 is TGCAGTGCTCCGACCGGGACAGGTTTCTACGAGCAGTACTTC.

The chain has TRBV4-3 and TRBJ1-5; the match to TRBD1 covers 7 bases. The CDR3 extends over 16 amino acids. The germline gives CDR1 LGHNA, CDR2 YSLEER. Germline trimming cut 4 bases from V and 4 bases from J; bases unmatched to any gene: 10. CDR3 in amino acids: CASSLNYGTANQPQHF. The CDR3 DNA follows: TGCGCCAGCAGCCTTAACTATGGGACAGCTAATCAGCCCCAGCATTTT.

There are many counts of this clonotype. The chain is built from TRBV18 and TRBJ1-5, with no clear D. The V end was cut by 4 bases, the J end by 4 bases, with 14 bases between. The germline gives CDR1 KGHSH, CDR2 LQKENI. The length of the CDR3 is 15 residues. CDR3 sequence reads: CASSLRTGSNQPQHF. In DNA, the CDR3 is TGTGCCAGCTCACTTCGGACGGGTTCTAATCAGCCCCAGCATTTT.

Turning to this clonotype: Since a much larger clone is just one base distant, this may be a read error. The rearrangement links TRBV19 to TRBJ1-2; weak D call: TRBD1 (5 bases). This CDR3 is 12 amino acids long. CDR1 LNHDA and CDR2 SQIVND come from the germline V gene (reference sequence). CDR3 sequence reads: CASSWEGRGYAF. The CDR3, as DNA: TGTGCCAGTAGCTGGGAGGGGCGCGGCTACGCCTTC.

The V and J genes are TRBV29-1 and TRBJ2-7; 8 bases map to TRBD2. The germline gives CDR1 SQVTM, CDR2 ANQGSEA. The CDR3 consists of 15 residues. V lost 5 bases and J lost 0; bases outside the gene matches: 9. The CDR3 loop reads CSVYRGGGNSYEQYF. Written as DNA, the CDR3 is TGCAGCGTTTATCGGGGGGGAGGGAACTCCTACGAGCAGTACTTC.

This clonotype was seen ten or more times. The chain recombines TRBV2 with TRBJ1-5, with 7 bases matching TRBD1. The J segment lost 7 bases and the V segment lost 4 bases, leaving 10 bases of the junction unmatched. CDR3 length: 15 amino acids. Germline CDR1 reads SNHLY; CDR2 reads FYNNEI. The CDR3 loop reads CASSAVRGPAQPQHF. DNA for the CDR3: TGTGCCAGCAGTGCCGTGAGGGGGCCCGCACAGCCCCAGCATTTT. Full variable domain (remainder filled in from reference TRBV2 and TRBJ1-5): EPEVTQTPSHQVTQMGQEVILRCVPISNHLYFYWYRQILGQKVEFLVSFYNNEISEKSEIFDDQFSVERPDGSNFTLKIRSTKLEDSAMYFCASSAVRGPAQPQHFGDGTRLSIL.

This clonotype was detected ten times or more. The chain carries TRBV20-1 and TRBJ2-3; no clear D. Germline V gene sequence: CDR1 DFQATT, CDR2 SNEGSKA (reference sequence). The CDR3 sequence is 14 residues long. The ends were cut back, 2 bases at V and 0 bases at J, with 9 bases in the middle. CDR3 loop: CSARLWTSTDTQYF. The CDR3 DNA reads as TGCAGTGCTAGACTCTGGACCAGCACAGATACGCAGTATTTT.

This chain joins TRBV6-2 or TRBV6-3 and TRBJ2-2; D could derive from TRBD1 or TRBD2 (5 bases each). Trimming cost V 6 bases and J 4 bases, with 27 bases left between them. Germline CDR1 is MNHEY and CDR2 is SVGEGT. CDR3 length: 19 amino acids. The CDR3 loop is CASRPPRDSNKGSTGELFF. CDR3 sequence (DNA): TGTGCCAGCAGGCCCCCCCGAGACAGTAATAAAGGGAGCACCGGGGAGCTGTTTTTT.

This clonotype has ten or more counts. The rearrangement joins TRBV7-2 to TRBJ1-4, with 9 bases lining up with TRBD1. V was pared by 1 base and J by 6 bases, with 3 bases of the junction left unmatched. Germline V gene data show CDR1 as SGHTA and CDR2 as FQGNSA. The CDR3 covers 15 residues. This chain's CDR3 is CASSLGRDRDEKLFF. CDR3 DNA: TGTGCCAGCAGCTTAGGCCGGGACAGGGATGAAAAACTGTTTTTT.

This clonotype was recorded many times. The rearrangement uses TRBV19 and TRBJ2-7; no clear D gene. Per the germline V gene, CDR1 is LNHDA and CDR2 is SQIVND (reference sequence). The V gene lost 6 bases and the J gene lost 1 base, with 13 bases spanning the gap. The CDR3 covers 14 residues. CDR3 coding DNA: TGTGCCAGTAGCATTTCCGACGGATCCTACGAGCAGTACTTC. The encoded protein is CASSISDGSYEQYF.

This clonotype was seen ten or more times. The J gene is TRBJ1-6, the V gene TRBV12-3 or TRBV12-4; 10 bases align to TRBD1. This CDR3 region has 15 residues. V shed 6 bases, J shed 9 bases, and the junction held 8 bases outside the gene matches. CDR3 sequence reads: CASRGLDRGPSPLHF. CDR3 nucleotide sequence: TGTGCCAGCAGGGGTCTCGACAGGGGGCCTTCACCCCTCCACTTT.

This clonotype was observed at least ten times. The CDR3 nucleotides read TGTGCCAGCAGCTTAACTAGCGGAAACACAGATACGCAGTATTTT. It is translated as CASSLTSGNTDTQYF. The rearrangement uses TRBV7-3 and TRBJ2-3, with D maybe TRBD2 (6 bases). CDR3 length: 15 amino acids. Germline CDR1 and CDR2: SGHTA and FQGTGA. V lost 0 bases to trimming and J lost 2 bases, with 9 bases between them.